The next 26 T cell receptor beta chains were all read from a single sample in a study of T cell repertoires in aging, cancer and after chemotherapy. TRB rearrangements spanning V, D and J were amplified using mixed TRB-A/B primers. MiXCR, applied by TCRdb to the multiplex PCR reads, yields one record per CDR3 protein. The sample includes about 15,000 distinct CDR3 sequences, 40% to 55% of them seen just once. TCR beta rearrangements were amplified from peripheral blood genomic DNA. Sequenced material: blood. These TCRs come from a human donor in good health.

A few counts support this clonotype. The chain uses TRBV29-1 and TRBJ1-2; D uncertain. This CDR3 comprises 13 residues. Trimming cost V 6 bases and J 8 bases, with 19 bases left between them. From germline, CDR1 is SQVTM and CDR2 ANQGSEA. DNA for the CDR3: TGCAGCGTGACGGACGGCGTAAATTGGGGCTACACCTTC. Translated: CSVTDGVNWGYTF.

The table lists this clonotype with a count of one. The chain recombines TRBV19 with TRBJ1-5, with D possibly being TRBD1 (6 bases). Germline CDR1 reads LNHDA; CDR2 reads SQIVND (reference sequence). The ends were cut back, 1 base at V and 2 bases at J, with 12 bases in the middle. The CDR3 spans 16 residues. DNA for the CDR3: TGTGCCAGTAGTATAGGGGCAGGGGCGGGCAATCAGCCCCAGCATTTT. It encodes CASSIGAGAGNQPQHF.

The chain carries TRBV5-1 and TRBJ2-1; 10 bases align to TRBD2. The junction had 1 base not matched to a gene; V was cut back by 0 bases and J by 4 bases. Germline assignment: CDR1 SGHRS and CDR2 YFSETQ. The CDR3 is 15 residues long. The CDR3 DNA reads TGCGCCAGCAGCTTGGAGGGACTAGCGTACAATGAGCAGTTCTTC. It codes for CASSLEGLAYNEQFF.

Only a few counts were recorded for this clonotype. The chain has TRBV6-4 and TRBJ2-3, with D perhaps TRBD2 (6 bases). Germline CDR1 is MRHNA and CDR2 is SNTAGT. This CDR3 is 15 amino acids long. The CDR3 region has the DNA TGTGCGACGGGGGAGACGGGAGTGGGCACAGATACGCAGTATTTT. Amino acids: CATGETGVGTDTQYF.

This clonotype was seen once. This chain uses TRBV29-1 with TRBJ2-4, with TRBD2 identical over 9 bases. This CDR3 is 15 amino acids long. Germline lookup yields CDR1 SQVTM and CDR2 ANQGSEA. The V gene end was trimmed by 3 bases and the J gene end by 9 bases; junction bases not matched to a gene: 12. CDR3 coding DNA: TGCAGCGTTGACGGGGCGGGAGGGCCGGAGGGCATTCAGTACTTC. It encodes CSVDGAGGPEGIQYF.

This clonotype was seen more than once but under ten times. This chain uses TRBV12-3 or TRBV12-4 with TRBJ2-3; the D is unclear. V was cut by 5 bases and J by 6 bases, with 6 bases left in between. The CDR3 runs 11 residues. The CDR3 protein is CASSQRDTQYF. In DNA form, the CDR3 reads TGTGCCAGCAGTCAGAGGGATACGCAGTATTTT.

The V gene is TRBV29-1, the J gene TRBJ1-1, with TRBD1 identical over 7 bases. The CDR3 consists of 13 residues. Per the germline V gene, CDR1 is SQVTM and CDR2 is ANQGSEA. V shed 4 bases, J shed 0 bases, and the junction held 2 bases outside the gene matches. The CDR3 loop is CSVGGQLNTEAFF. Here the CDR3 DNA reads TGCAGCGTTGGGGGACAGCTGAACACTGAAGCTTTCTTT. Full variable domain (remainder filled in from reference TRBV29-1 and TRBJ1-1): SAVISQKPSRDICQRGTSLTIQCQVDSQVTMMFWYRQQPGQSLTLIATANQGSEATYESGFVIDKFPISRPNLTFSTLTVSNMSPEDSSIYLCSVGGQLNTEAFFGQGTRLTVV.

The J gene is TRBJ1-2, the V gene TRBV30; perhaps TRBD1 as D (6 bases). The length of the CDR3 is 15 residues. The germline gives CDR1 GTSNPN, CDR2 SVGIG (reference sequence). The V end lost 4 bases, the J end lost 0 bases, and 15 bases lay between the germline ends. CDR3 sequence reads: CAWNAGQLSNYGYTF. The CDR3 bases are TGTGCCTGGAATGCCGGACAGCTATCTAACTATGGCTACACCTTC.

The J gene is TRBJ2-5, the V gene TRBV12-3 or TRBV12-4, with D possibly being TRBD2 (5 bases). V lost 3 bases to trimming and J lost 4 bases, with 15 bases between them. The CDR3 covers 15 residues. CDR3 amino acids: CASSFGASRGETQYF. The CDR3 DNA follows: TGTGCCAGCAGTTTTGGAGCTTCCCGGGGAGAGACCCAGTACTTC.

The rearrangement joins TRBV30 to TRBJ1-4, with a tentative D call TRBD1 (6 bases). The CDR3 extends over 14 amino acids. Germline-derived CDR1 and CDR2 are GTSNPN and SVGIG (reference sequence). Trimming removed 2 bases from V and 6 bases from J, with 13 bases in between. For the CDR3, the DNA is TGTGCCTGGAGTACCGGGACATCCGATGAAAAACTGTTTTTT. Translating gives CAWSTGTSDEKLFF.

The V gene is TRBV29-1, the J gene TRBJ1-6; 9 bases are shared with TRBD1. The length of the CDR3 is 13 residues. V trimming: 6 bases; J trimming: 9 bases; junction bases outside the gene matches: 6. CDR1 and CDR2 from the germline V gene are SQVTM and ANQGSEA. CDR3: CSVRDREGSPLHF. The CDR3 DNA follows: TGCAGCGTCCGGGACAGGGAAGGTTCACCCCTCCACTTT.

The chain combines TRBV5-6 with TRBJ1-2; TRBD1 is a possible D gene (5 bases). The CDR3 consists of 13 residues. Germline assignment: CDR1 SGHDT and CDR2 YYEEEE. The V gene lost 2 bases and the J gene lost 6 bases, with 11 bases spanning the gap. Here the CDR3 DNA reads TGTGCCAGCAGCTTCCAGGGATACGATGGCTACACCTTC. Translating gives CASSFQGYDGYTF.

In its sample, this clonotype is medium-sized. The rearrangement links TRBV29-1 to TRBJ2-1, with 12 bases that match TRBD2. Unmatched junction bases numbered 3, after V lost 4 bases and J lost 5 bases. The CDR3 covers 14 residues. Per germline, CDR1 SQVTM and CDR2 ANQGSEA. This CDR3 reads CSVGWTSGDNEQFF. The DNA for the CDR3 is TGCAGCGTTGGATGGACTAGCGGGGACAATGAGCAGTTCTTC.

Concerning this clonotype: A much larger clone differs from this one at a single base, so this may be a read error. The chain combines TRBV6-5 with TRBJ2-5, with D possibly being TRBD2 (5 bases). CDR1 and CDR2 from the germline V gene are MNHEY and SVGAGI. The CDR3 length is 15 residues. CDR3 loop: CASSYSIRPGETHYF. DNA for the CDR3: TGTGCCAGCAGTTACTCAATCAGACCCGGGGAGACCCATTACTTC.

The V and J genes are TRBV6-1 and TRBJ2-3, with D possibly TRBD2 on 6 matching bases. Germline CDR1 and CDR2: MNHNS and SASEGT. The V end lost 6 bases, the J end lost 0 bases, and 10 bases lay between the germline ends. This CDR3 region has 14 residues. The chain's CDR3 is CASRSSESTDTQYF. The DNA for the CDR3 is TGTGCCAGCAGATCTAGCGAGAGCACAGATACGCAGTATTTT.

Of note for this clonotype: Since the CDR3 does not end with the conserved phenylalanine or tryptophan, this likely comes from a read error. This chain links TRBV5-5 with TRBJ2-6, with TRBD1 matching 10 bases. CDR3 length: 15 amino acids. CDR1 is SGHKS and CDR2 is YYEKEE in the germline V gene (reference sequence). V dropped 8 bases and J dropped 4; count of bases not matched to a gene: 6. CDR3 DNA sequence: TGTGCCAGTGGACAGGGGGTCTTGGGGGCCAACGTCCTGACTTTA. Protein: CASGQGVLGANVLTL.

The chain links TRBV18 to TRBJ2-3; D is possibly TRBD1 (8 bases). The germline gives CDR1 KGHSH, CDR2 LQKENI. V was cut by 6 bases and J by 2 bases, with 21 bases left in between. The CDR3 contains 17 residues. The CDR3 reads CASSQGQGLPFTDTQYF. CDR3 nucleotides: TGTGCCAGCTCCCAAGGACAGGGACTACCCTTCACAGATACGCAGTATTTT. Combining the CDR3 with reference TRBV18 and TRBJ2-3 gives the whole variable domain NAGVMQNPRHLVRRRGQEARLRCSPMKGHSHVYWYRQLPEEGLKFMVYLQKENIIDESGMPKERFSAEFPKEGPSILRIQQVVRGDSAAYFCASSQGQGLPFTDTQYFGPGTRLTVL.

This chain uses TRBV29-1 with TRBJ2-5, with TRBD1 matching 11 bases. The CDR3 loop spans 18 amino acids. CDR1 is SQVTM, CDR2 ANQGSEA, per germline. V shed 0 bases and J 3 bases; nucleotides not matched to a gene: 12. The CDR3 DNA reads as TGCAGCGTTGAAGAAGGGAGCCCGGACAGGGGGCCCGAAGAGACCCAGTACTTC. Translating it yields CSVEEGSPDRGPEETQYF.

The genes are TRBV6-5 and TRBJ1-2, with a weak D call TRBD1 (5 bases). Per germline, CDR1 MNHEY and CDR2 SVGAGI. Trimming left V 2 bases short and J 3 bases short, with 13 bases between. The CDR3 loop spans 15 amino acids. The CDR3 reads CASSYRDPRHYGYTF. The CDR3 DNA follows: TGTGCCAGCAGTTACCGGGACCCACGTCACTATGGCTACACCTTC.

By its share, this clonotype is medium-sized (0.01 to 0.1%). The chain couples TRBV29-1 to TRBJ2-1, with D tentatively TRBD2 (7 bases). Trimming cost V 0 bases and J 2 bases, with 14 bases left between them. Per the germline V gene, CDR1 is SQVTM and CDR2 is ANQGSEA. The CDR3 contains 16 residues. The CDR3 DNA is TGCAGCGTTGAAGAGGGGGGGGGCCGGACCTACAATGAGCAGTTCTTC. It codes for CSVEEGGGRTYNEQFF.

This chain uses TRBV27 with TRBJ2-1, with 11 bases fitting TRBD2. The V and J ends lost 3 bases and 1 base, in that order; junction bases with no gene match: 8. The germline V gene encodes CDR1 MNHEY and CDR2 SMNVEV (reference sequence). The CDR3 contains 18 residues. Here the CDR3 reads CASSFDPGTSGSYNEQFF. In DNA form, the CDR3 reads TGTGCCAGCAGTTTCGACCCAGGGACTAGCGGATCCTACAATGAGCAGTTCTTC.

The chain couples TRBV19 to TRBJ2-5; D gene uncertain. The CDR3 is made up of 11 amino acids. CDR1 is LNHDA, CDR2 SQIVND, per germline (reference sequence). Trimming left V 7 bases short and J 3 bases short, with 6 bases between. The CDR3 DNA follows: TGTGCCAGTATAGGGAAAGAGACCCAGTACTTC. It codes for CASIGKETQYF.

This clonotype was observed a few times. The chain carries TRBV11-1 and TRBJ1-3; D is perhaps TRBD1 (5 bases). Per the germline V gene, CDR1 is SGHAT and CDR2 is FQDESV (reference sequence). V was trimmed by 2 bases and J by 8 bases, leaving 10 bases between them. The length of the CDR3 is 13 residues. CDR3 DNA sequence: TGTGCCAGCAGCTTAAACGGGGGGGACACCATATATTTT. Residues: CASSLNGGDTIYF. Together with reference TRBV11-1 and TRBJ1-3, the CDR3 gives the full variable domain: EAEVAQSPRYKITEKSQAVAFWCDPISGHATLYWYRQILGQGPELLVQFQDESVVDDSQLPKDRFSAERLKGVDSTLKIQPAELGDSAMYLCASSLNGGDTIYFGEGSWLTVV.

J is TRBJ2-2 and V is TRBV29-1; D might be TRBD2 (6 bases). Trimming shortened V by 0 bases and J by 4 bases, and 18 bases separated the two germline ends. The CDR3 totals 17 residues. The V gene's germline CDR1 is SQVTM and CDR2 ANQGSEA. CDR3 residues: CSVEDRGRSGGTGELFF. CDR3 in DNA: TGCAGCGTTGAAGATAGAGGACGGTCCGGGGGCACCGGGGAGCTGTTTTTT.

The chain links TRBV18 to TRBJ1-2; D call uncertain. CDR3 length equals 16 residues. Germline CDR1 reads KGHSH; CDR2 reads LQKENI. Trimming left V 0 bases short and J 5 bases short, with 16 bases between. The CDR3, as DNA: TGTGCCAGCTCACCACCGAATCGCGTTTCCGAGTATGGCTACACCTTC. The encoded protein is CASSPPNRVSEYGYTF.

A few counts support this clonotype. The chain is built from TRBV6-4 and TRBJ1-1; D unclear. CDR1 MRHNA and CDR2 SNTAGT come from the germline V gene. The CDR3 is 13 residues long. The V gene lost 2 bases and the J gene lost 1 base, with 5 bases spanning the gap. CDR3 residues: CASSDGENTEAFF. CDR3 in DNA: TGTGCCAGCAGTGACGGGGAGAACACTGAAGCTTTCTTT.